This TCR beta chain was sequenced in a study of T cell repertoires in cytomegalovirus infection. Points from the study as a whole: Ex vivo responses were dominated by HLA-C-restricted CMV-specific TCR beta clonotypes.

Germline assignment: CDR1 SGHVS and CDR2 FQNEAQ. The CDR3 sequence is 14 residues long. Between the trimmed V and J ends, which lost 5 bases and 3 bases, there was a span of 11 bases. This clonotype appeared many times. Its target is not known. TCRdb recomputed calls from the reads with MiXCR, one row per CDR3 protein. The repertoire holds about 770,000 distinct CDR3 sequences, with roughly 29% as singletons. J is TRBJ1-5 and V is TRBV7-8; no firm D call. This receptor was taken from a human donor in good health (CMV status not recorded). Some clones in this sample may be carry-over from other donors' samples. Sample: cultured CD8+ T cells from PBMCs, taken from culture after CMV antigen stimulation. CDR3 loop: CASSRRALNQPQHF. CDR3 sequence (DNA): TGTGCCAGCAGCCGCCGGGCCCTCAATCAGCCCCAGCATTTT.